This T cell receptor (beta chain) was sequenced in a study of radiotherapy plus CTLA-4 blockade in lung cancer. For this clone: Other nucleotide sequences in the sample specify the same CDR3.

The germline gives CDR1 MGHDK, CDR2 SYGVNS. The CDR3 covers 13 residues. Trimming took off 1 base at V and 15 bases at J, with 16 bases between the two ends. Generated by immunoSEQ multiplex PCR, the TCRdb table keeps only in-frame clones and is missing some. This sample yields 30,000 or so clones, of which 70% to 85% are seen a single time; roughly 8% belongs to the top ten. This sample comprised peripheral blood, obtained from a patient treated with radiotherapy plus ipilimumab. This clonotype was sampled from a human donor with non-small cell lung cancer who had stable disease on radiotherapy plus ipilimumab. The chain uses TRBV25-1 and TRBJ2-1; D could derive from TRBD1 or TRBD2 (5 bases each). The CDR3 loop reads CASSESGGGSRFF. CDR3 bases: TGTGCCAGCAGTGAATCTGGGGGTGGATCACGGTTCTTC.